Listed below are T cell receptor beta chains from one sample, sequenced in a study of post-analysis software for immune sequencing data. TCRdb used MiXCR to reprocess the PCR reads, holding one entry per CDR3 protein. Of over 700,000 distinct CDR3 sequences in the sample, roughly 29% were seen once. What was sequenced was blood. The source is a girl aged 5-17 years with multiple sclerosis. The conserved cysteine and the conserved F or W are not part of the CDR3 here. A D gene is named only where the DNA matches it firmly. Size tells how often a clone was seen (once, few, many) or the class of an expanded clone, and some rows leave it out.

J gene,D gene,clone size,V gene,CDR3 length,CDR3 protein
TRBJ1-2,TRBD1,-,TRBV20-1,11,SATGQGDYGHT
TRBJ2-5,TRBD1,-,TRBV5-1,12,ASSLEDRGGEQY
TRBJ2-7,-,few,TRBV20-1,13,SARDRGPSSYEQY
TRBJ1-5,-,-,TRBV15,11,ATSRDPSQPQH
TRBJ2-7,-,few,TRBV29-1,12,SVGERLTSYEQY
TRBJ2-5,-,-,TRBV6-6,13,ASRGSGLAKETQY
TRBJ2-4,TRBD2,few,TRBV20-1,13,SASDAGGPQNIQY
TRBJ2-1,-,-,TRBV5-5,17,ASSLSVGGGRSLYNEQF
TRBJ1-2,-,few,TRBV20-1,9,SAPGMDGYT
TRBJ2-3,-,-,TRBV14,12,ASSPTQGTDTQY
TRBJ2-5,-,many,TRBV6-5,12,ASSPRTNQETQY
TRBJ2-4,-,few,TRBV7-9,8,ASGGAVQY
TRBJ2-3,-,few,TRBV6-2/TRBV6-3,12,ASEGGTSTDTQY
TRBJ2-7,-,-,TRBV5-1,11,ASSLGAQAVQY
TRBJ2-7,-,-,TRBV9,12,ASSVSAGFYEQY
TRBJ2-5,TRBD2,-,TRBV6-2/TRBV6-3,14,ASSYSGTSETETQY
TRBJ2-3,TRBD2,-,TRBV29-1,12,SVVRGLASHTQY
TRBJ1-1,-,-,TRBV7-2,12,ASSLRAGNTEAF
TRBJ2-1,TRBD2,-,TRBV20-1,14,SARRLAGTSYNEQF
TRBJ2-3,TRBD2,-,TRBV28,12,ASNGRGYTDTQY
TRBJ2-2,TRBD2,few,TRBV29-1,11,SAQRGNTGELF
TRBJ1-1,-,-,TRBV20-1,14,SARRGRGFSNTEAF
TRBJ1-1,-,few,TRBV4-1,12,ASSRQGRNTEAF
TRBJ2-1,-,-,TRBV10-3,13,AIKEGQSSYNEQF
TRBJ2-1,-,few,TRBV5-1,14,ASSLGGLLGHNEQF
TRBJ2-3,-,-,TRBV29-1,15,SVEGSRVASGTDTQY
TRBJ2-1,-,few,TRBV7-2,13,ASSLRGRVYNEQF
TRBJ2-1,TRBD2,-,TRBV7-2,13,ASSFRLAGANEQF
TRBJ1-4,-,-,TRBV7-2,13,ASSLVVQSGEKLF
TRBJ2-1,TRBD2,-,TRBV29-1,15,SVGKGLAGGPYNEQF
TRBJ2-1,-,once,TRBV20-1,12,SAPNGLLGNEQF
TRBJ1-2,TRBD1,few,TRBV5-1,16,ASSPTRDRGFGGYGYT
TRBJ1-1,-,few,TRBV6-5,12,ASSQFSFTTEAF
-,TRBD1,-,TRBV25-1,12,TSTPGTGFMTQY
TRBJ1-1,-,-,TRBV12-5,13,ASGLVRGDDTEAF
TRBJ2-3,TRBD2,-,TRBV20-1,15,SADSGLAGSEADTQY